The 6 T cell receptor beta chains below were found in one sample sequenced in a study of cytomegalovirus exposure and HLA in healthy donors. Use of 60 Vbeta and 13 Jbeta primers characterized the PCR. This table comes from immunoSEQ multiplex PCR, and its TCRdb copy is limited to in-frame clones, with some not included. The sample carries about 160,000 clones, 84% recorded once. Material for sequencing was PBMCs. The receptors shown here come from a man aged 25-45 years in good health and CMV-seronegative.

DNA for the CDR3: TGTGCCAGCAGCCAAGATATCCTAATAAGCAATGGCTACACCTTC. This gives the protein CASSQDILISNGYTF. J is TRBJ1-2 and V is TRBV4-2; no clear D. The V and J ends lost 0 bases and 6 bases respectively, with 14 bases between them. The CDR3 is 15 residues long. Germline V lookup: CDR1 LGHNA, CDR2 YNFKEQ.

On this clone: At one boundary the junction diverges from the germline segment, which might be a read error. This chain joins TRBV7-9 and TRBJ2-1, with D unclear. The germline gives CDR1 SEHNR, CDR2 FQNEAQ (reference sequence). The CDR3 spans 16 residues. The CDR3 DNA sequence: TGTTCCAGCAGCACCAGTCTACAGCTTTACTACAATGAGCAGTTCTTC. Translation: CSSSTSLQLYYNEQFF.

The DNA of the CDR3 is TGTGCCACCATAGGGCAGACAGGGGAGGGCAAAAACATTCAGTACTTC. This codes for CATIGQTGEGKNIQYF. V is TRBV2 and J is TRBJ2-4, with D maybe TRBD1 (8 bases). This CDR3 contains 16 residues. Germline CDR1 is SNHLY and CDR2 is FYNNEI. V lost 10 bases and J 3 bases, leaving 22 bases between the germline ends.

The chain carries TRBV21-1 and TRBJ1-1. TRBV21-1 is classified as a pseudogene. CDR3 size: 19 residues. The CDR3 coding sequence is TGTGCCAGCAGCAAAGAACCCCGCTCGAGCGGAACTAGGAGCACTGAAGCTTTCTTT. Translated: CASSKEPRSSGTRSTEAFF.

This clone was detected once. This chain links TRBV21-1 with TRBJ2-5; TRBD1, as called in the table, went unchecked against the DNA. TRBV21-1 is reported as a pseudogene. The CDR3 length is 16 residues. CDR3 protein: CASSKDRDRAKETQYF. The CDR3 DNA is TGTGCCAGCAGCAAAGATCGGGACAGGGCTAAAGAGACCCAGTACTTC.

This chain uses TRBV30 with TRBJ2-1; 8 nucleotides match TRBD2. This CDR3 is 14 amino acids long. In germline, CDR1 is GTSNPN, CDR2 SVGIG (reference sequence). V shed 1 base and J 3 bases; nucleotides not matched to a gene: 2. In DNA form, the CDR3 reads TGTGCCTGGAGTGCCGGGACTAGCTACAATGAGCAGTTCTTC. This encodes CAWSAGTSYNEQFF.